This T cell receptor (beta chain) was captured in a study of blood T cell repertoires in COVID-19. At the level of the study: Acute-phase and convalescent COVID-19 samples originated in the United States, Italy and Spain.

CDR3 length: 15 residues. CDR1 SGHAT and CDR2 FQNNGV come from the germline V gene. With V trimmed by 3 bases and J by 4 bases, 6 bases remained unmatched. Here immunoSEQ multiplex PCR was the method, and the copy in TCRdb shows in-frame clones only, minus some. The table has over 200,000 clones, approximately 89% seen once. To note about this clone: At the DNA level, this CDR3 is encoded by other sequences in the same sample as well.

This sequence originates from a woman between 40 and 55 years old with acute or convalescent COVID-19. The sequenced sample was peripheral blood. The gene calls are TRBV11-2 and TRBJ2-1, with 7 bases aligning to TRBD1. The CDR3 nucleotides read TGTGCCAGCAGCTTGCCCGGGACAGTTTACAATGAGCAGTTCTTC. As protein: CASSLPGTVYNEQFF.